This T cell receptor (beta chain) was recovered during a study of tumor-infiltrating lymphocytes in primary liver carcinoma. As for the study in general: Tumors, staged T1-T3 N0M0, spanned about 4 to 11 cm. Whole-study findings and limits: Less overlap was seen in tumor-adjacent and tumor-blood pairs than in tumor region pairs. Significantly larger top-250-clone fractions were found in tumors than in blood (p = 0.039).

The sample holds many counts of this clonotype. The target antigen is unknown. From 500 ng of total RNA, TCR beta-specific cDNA was reverse-transcribed using a constant-region primer. Researchers made the TCR beta libraries by running three nested multiplex PCR rounds with slightly modified ARM-PCR. A single record per CDR3 protein comes from TCRdb applying MiXCR to the multiplex PCR reads. Altogether 310,000 or so distinct CDR3 sequences are present, more than 55% being singletons, with the ten largest covering over 15%. Extraction also yielded germline DNA, while blood RNA was obtained from unsorted whole blood. Patients carried chronic HBV infection without prior treatment. Sequencing was performed on peripheral blood. This TCR was sampled from a woman in her twenties or thirties with primary liver carcinoma and hepatitis B virus infection.

The CDR3 sequence is CASSSAGGPYEQYF. CDR3 coding DNA: TGTGCCAGCAGTTCGGCGGGAGGGCCCTACGAGCAGTACTTC. V usage is TRBV12-3 or TRBV12-4 and J usage is TRBJ2-7; TRBD2 matches at 9 bases. The CDR3 spans 14 residues. The ends lost 4 bases at V and 2 bases at J; junction bases unmatched: 3.